This paragraph covers one T cell receptor (beta chain) sequence. Its antigen is not known. This sample stems from a study of OX40 agonist ivuxolimab in advanced cancers. Study-level points and caveats: At 0.1 to 3.0 mg/kg and by week 6, clonal expansion occurred in CD4+ and CD8+ blood T cells.

Using immunoSEQ multiplex PCR, the repertoire was profiled, and TCRdb retains in-frame clones only, with some absent. In the table there are tens of thousands of clones, 89% of which are singletons. Germline V gene data show CDR1 as MNHNS and CDR2 as SASEGT. This CDR3 is 14 amino acids long. V lost 7 bases to trimming and J lost 1 base; unmatched junction nucleotides: 4. This material consisted of CD4+ or CD8+ T cells sorted from blood, taken in a trial of the OX40 agonist ivuxolimab. This sequence originates from an adult with an advanced solid tumor such as melanoma, head and neck, liver or kidney cancer. The rearrangement joins TRBV6-1 to TRBJ2-7; 10 nucleotides agree with TRBD2. The CDR3 region is CASTPGLASYEQYF. CDR3 nucleotides: TGTGCCAGCACCCCGGGACTAGCGTCCTACGAGCAGTACTTC.